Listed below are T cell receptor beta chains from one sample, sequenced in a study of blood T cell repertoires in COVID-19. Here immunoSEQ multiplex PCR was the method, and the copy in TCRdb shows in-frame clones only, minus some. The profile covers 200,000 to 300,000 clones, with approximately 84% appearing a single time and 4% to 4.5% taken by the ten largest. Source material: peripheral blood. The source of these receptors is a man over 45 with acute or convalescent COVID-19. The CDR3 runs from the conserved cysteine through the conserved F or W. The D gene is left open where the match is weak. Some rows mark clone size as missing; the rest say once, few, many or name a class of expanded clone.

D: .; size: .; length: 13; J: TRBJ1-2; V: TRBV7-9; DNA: TGTGCCAGCAGTCAACAGCCGTCTTATGGCTACACCTTC; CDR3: CASSQQPSYGYTF
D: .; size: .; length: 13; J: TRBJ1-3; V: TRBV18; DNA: TGTGCCAGCTCACCTCAGGGTAGGAGCACCATATATTTT; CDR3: CASSPQGRSTIYF
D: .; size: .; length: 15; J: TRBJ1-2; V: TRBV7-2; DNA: TGTGCCAGCAGCACGGATATTTCTCGGGACTATGGCTACACCTTC; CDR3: CASSTDISRDYGYTF
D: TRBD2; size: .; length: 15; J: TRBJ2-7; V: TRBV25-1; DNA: TGTGCCAGCAGTGCCCCAGCGGGACGGTACTACGAGCAGTACTTC; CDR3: CASSAPAGRYYEQYF
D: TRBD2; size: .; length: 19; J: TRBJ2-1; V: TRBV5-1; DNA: TGCGCCAGCAGCTCCGCCGGGACTAGCGGGAGTAGGGCCTACAATGAGCAGTTCTTC; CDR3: CASSSAGTSGSRAYNEQFF
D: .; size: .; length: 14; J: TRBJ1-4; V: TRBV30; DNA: TGTGCCTTGGGTGCGGTAGGGAGTAATGAAAAACTGTTTTTT; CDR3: CALGAVGSNEKLFF
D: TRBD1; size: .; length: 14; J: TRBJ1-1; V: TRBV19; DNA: TGTGCCAGTTTTGGGACAGGGGCTAACACTGAAGCTTTCTTT; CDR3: CASFGTGANTEAFF
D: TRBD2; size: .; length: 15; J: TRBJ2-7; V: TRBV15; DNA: TGTGCCACCAGCAGGGACGCGGCTAGCGGGAACGAGCAGTACTTC; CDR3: CATSRDAASGNEQYF
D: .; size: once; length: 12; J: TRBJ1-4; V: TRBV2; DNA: TGTGCCAGAAGGACAGCGAATGAAAAACTGTTTTTT; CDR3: CARRTANEKLFF
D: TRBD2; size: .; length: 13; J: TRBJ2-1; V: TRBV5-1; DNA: TGCGCCAGCAGCTTGCAGGGAGGGAATGAGCAGTTCTTC; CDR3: CASSLQGGNEQFF
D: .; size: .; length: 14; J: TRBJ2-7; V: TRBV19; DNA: TGTGCCAGTAGTATAGTCCACAGATCCTACGAGCAGTACTTC; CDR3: CASSIVHRSYEQYF
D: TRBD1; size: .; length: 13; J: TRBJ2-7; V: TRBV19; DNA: TGTGCCAGCCGACAGGGTCAAGCCTACGAGCAGTACTTC; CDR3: CASRQGQAYEQYF
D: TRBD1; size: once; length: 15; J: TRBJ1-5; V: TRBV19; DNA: TGTGCCAGTAGAGACCGACAGGGCGAGAGTCAGCCCCAGCATTTT; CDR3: CASRDRQGESQPQHF
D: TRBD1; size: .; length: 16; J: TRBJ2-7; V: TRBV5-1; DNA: TGCGCCAGCCGGGTTCATCCTGGGACAGCTAAATACGAGCAGTACTTC; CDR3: CASRVHPGTAKYEQYF
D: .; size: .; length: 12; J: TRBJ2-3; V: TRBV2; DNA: TGTGCCAGCAGTGAGGGAGCAGATACGCAGTATTTT; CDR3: CASSEGADTQYF
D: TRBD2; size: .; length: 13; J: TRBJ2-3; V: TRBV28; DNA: TGTGCCAGTGGACTAGCGAAGGAGAATACGCAGTATTTT; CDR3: CASGLAKENTQYF
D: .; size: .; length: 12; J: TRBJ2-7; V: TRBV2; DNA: TGTGCCAGCAGTGTCGGTCCCTACGAGCAGTACTTC; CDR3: CASSVGPYEQYF
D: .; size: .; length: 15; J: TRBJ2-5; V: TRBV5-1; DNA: TGCGCCAGCAGCTTTTCCGGGACACCGATAGAGACCCAGTACTTC; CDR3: CASSFSGTPIETQYF
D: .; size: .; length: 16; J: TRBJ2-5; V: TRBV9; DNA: TGTGCCAGCAGCGTAGACATTCCTAGCACGCAAGAGACCCAGTACTTC; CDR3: CASSVDIPSTQETQYF
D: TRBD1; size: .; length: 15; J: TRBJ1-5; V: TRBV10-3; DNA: TGTGCCATCAGTGACCGAATACAGGGGGAACAGCCCCAGCATTTT; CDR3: CAISDRIQGEQPQHF
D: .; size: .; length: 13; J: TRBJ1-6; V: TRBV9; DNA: TGTGCCAGCAGCACCCAAGCGGATTCACCCCTCCACTTT; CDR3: CASSTQADSPLHF
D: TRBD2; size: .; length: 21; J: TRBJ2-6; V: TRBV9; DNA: TGTGCCAGCAGCCAGGGGCTGACTAGCGGGGGCCGGTACTCTGGGGCCAACGTCCTGACTTTC; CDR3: CASSQGLTSGGRYSGANVLTF
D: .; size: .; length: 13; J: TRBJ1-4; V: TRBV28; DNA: TGTGCCAGCCTCCTGGCAGGGGTTGAAAAACTGTTTTTT; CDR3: CASLLAGVEKLFF
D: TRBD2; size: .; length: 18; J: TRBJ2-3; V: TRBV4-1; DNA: TGCGCCAGCAGCCAAACTCCGAGGACTAGCGGGAGCACAGATACGCAGTATTTT; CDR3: CASSQTPRTSGSTDTQYF
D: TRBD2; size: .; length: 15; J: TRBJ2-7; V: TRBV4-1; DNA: TGCGCCAGCAGCCAAGACTTGCGGGAGGATCACGAGCAGTACTTC; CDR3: CASSQDLREDHEQYF
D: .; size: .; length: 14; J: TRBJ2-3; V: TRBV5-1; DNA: TGCGCCAGCAGCTTGAACGGAGGAACAGATACGCAGTATTTT; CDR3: CASSLNGGTDTQYF
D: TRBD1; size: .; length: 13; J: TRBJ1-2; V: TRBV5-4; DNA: TGTGCCAGCAGCTCCCCAGGGGGTGCTGGCTACACCTTC; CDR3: CASSSPGGAGYTF
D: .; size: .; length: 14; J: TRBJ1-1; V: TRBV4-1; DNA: TGCGCCAGCAGCCAAGTTTCGGTTAACACTGAAGCTTTCTTT; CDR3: CASSQVSVNTEAFF
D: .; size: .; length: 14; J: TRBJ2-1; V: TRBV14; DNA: TGTGCCAGCAGCCAAGGGGGCACCTACAATGAGCAGTTCTTC; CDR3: CASSQGGTYNEQFF
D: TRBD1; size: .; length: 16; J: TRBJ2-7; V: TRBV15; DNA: TGTGCCACCAGCAGAGGACACCGGGACAGGAGCTACGAGCAGTACTTC; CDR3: CATSRGHRDRSYEQYF
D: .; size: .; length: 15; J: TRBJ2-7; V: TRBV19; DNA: TGTGCCAGTAGTATAGAGGTCAGGGATTCCCGCGAGCAGTACTTC; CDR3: CASSIEVRDSREQYF
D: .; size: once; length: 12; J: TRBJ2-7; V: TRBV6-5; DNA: TGTGCCAGCAGTTACTCTACTCGCGAGCAGTACTTC; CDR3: CASSYSTREQYF
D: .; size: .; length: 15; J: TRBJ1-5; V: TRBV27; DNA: TGTGCCAGCAGTTTTACCGGGGTAAGCAATCAGCCCCAGCATTTT; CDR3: CASSFTGVSNQPQHF
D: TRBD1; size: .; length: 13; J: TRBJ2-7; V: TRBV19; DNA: TGTGCTAGCACCGGGACAGGGGTCTACGAGCAGTACTTC; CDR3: CASTGTGVYEQYF
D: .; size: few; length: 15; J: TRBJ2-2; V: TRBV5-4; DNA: TGTGCCAGCAGGGAGGGAACGACGAACACCGGGGAGCTGTTTTTT; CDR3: CASREGTTNTGELFF
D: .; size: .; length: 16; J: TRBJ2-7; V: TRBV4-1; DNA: TGCGCCAGCAGCCAAGGGAGCTTCTTGGCCTCCTACGAGCAGTACTTC; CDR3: CASSQGSFLASYEQYF
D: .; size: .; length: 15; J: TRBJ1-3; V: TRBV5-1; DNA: TGCGCCAGCAGCCCTGGGGGGGTCTCTGGAAACACCATATATTTT; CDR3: CASSPGGVSGNTIYF
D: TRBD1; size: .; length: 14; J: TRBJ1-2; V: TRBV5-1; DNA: TGCGCCAGCAGCTTCCAGACAGGGAGCTATGGCTACACCTTC; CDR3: CASSFQTGSYGYTF
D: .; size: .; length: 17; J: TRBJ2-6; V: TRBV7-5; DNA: .; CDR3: CARWGTGTTSGANVLTF
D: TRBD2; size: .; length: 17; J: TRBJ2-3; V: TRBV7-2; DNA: TGTGCCAGCAGCTTACGACCTAGCGGGAGGAACCCAGATACGCAGTATTTT; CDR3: CASSLRPSGRNPDTQYF
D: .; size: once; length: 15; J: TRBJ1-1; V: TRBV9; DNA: TGTGCCAGCAGCGTCCCCAGGGGCTCCAACACTGAAGCTTTCTTT; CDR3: CASSVPRGSNTEAFF
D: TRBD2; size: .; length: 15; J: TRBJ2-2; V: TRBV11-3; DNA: TGTGCCAGCAGCCCCGCTACTAGCGGGCTCGGGGAGCTGTTTTTT; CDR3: CASSPATSGLGELFF
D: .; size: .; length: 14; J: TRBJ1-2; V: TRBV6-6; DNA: TGTGCCAGCAGTTACTCGGAGGGTTACTATGGCTACACCTTC; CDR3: CASSYSEGYYGYTF
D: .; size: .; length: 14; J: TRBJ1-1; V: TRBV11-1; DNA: TGTGCCAGCAGCCAAGGGCGGGGGGCTGCTGAAGCTTTCTTT; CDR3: CASSQGRGAAEAFF
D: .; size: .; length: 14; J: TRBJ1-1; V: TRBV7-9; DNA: TGTGCCAGCAGCCCCCCCGATCTAACTAGTGAAGCTTTCTTT; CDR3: CASSPPDLTSEAFF
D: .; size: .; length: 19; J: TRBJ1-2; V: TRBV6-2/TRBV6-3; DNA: TGTGCCAGCAGTTACTCTCTCTTAGACAGTTATCCAGGGGAGTATGGCTACACCTTC; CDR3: CASSYSLLDSYPGEYGYTF
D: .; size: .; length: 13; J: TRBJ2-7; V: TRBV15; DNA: TGTGCCACCAGCAGAGATCGCCACAGGGATCAGTACTTC; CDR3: CATSRDRHRDQYF
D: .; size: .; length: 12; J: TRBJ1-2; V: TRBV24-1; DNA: TGTGCCACCAGTCGGGGAGCCTATGGCTACACCTTC; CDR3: CATSRGAYGYTF
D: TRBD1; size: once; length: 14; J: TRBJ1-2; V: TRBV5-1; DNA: TGCGCCAGCAGCGCTGGGACAGGGCACTATGGCTACACCTTC; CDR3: CASSAGTGHYGYTF
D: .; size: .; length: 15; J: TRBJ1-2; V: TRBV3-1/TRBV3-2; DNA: TGTGCCAGCAGCCAGGCCGTGAGACTCAACTATGGCTACACCTTC; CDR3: CASSQAVRLNYGYTF
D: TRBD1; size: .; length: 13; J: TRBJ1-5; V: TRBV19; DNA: TGTGCCAGTACCGGACAGGGCAATCAGCCCCAGCATTTT; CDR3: CASTGQGNQPQHF
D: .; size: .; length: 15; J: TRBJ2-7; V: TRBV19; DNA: TGTGCCAGTAGTCCTAAACGAGGGAGTGCGTACGAGCAGTACTTC; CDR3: CASSPKRGSAYEQYF
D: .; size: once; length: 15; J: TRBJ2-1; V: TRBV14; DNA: TGTGCCAGCAGCCAAGTTTCCGGGTCCTACAATGAGCAGTTCTTC; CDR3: CASSQVSGSYNEQFF
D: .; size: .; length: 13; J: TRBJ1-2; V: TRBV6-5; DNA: TGTGCCAGCAGCAAACTTTCAGGGCCTGGCTACACCTTC; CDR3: CASSKLSGPGYTF
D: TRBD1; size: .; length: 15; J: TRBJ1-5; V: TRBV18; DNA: TGTGCCAGCTCCCTGGGACAGGGACGCAATCAGCCCCAGCATTTT; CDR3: CASSLGQGRNQPQHF
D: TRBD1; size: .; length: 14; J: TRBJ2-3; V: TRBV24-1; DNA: TGTGCCACCAGTTCAGGGGGTAGCACAGATACGCAGTATTTT; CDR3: CATSSGGSTDTQYF
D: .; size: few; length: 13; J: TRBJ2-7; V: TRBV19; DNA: TGTGCCAGTAGTATAGGCGAGGGATACGAGCAGTACTTC; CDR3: CASSIGEGYEQYF
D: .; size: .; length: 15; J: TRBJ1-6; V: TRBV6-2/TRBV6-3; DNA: TGTGCCAGCAGCTCCCTTTGGACAGAGAATTCACCCCTCCACTTT; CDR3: CASSSLWTENSPLHF
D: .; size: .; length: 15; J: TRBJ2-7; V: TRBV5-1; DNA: TGCGCCTCACGAACCAACCAGGGCCGGTCCTACGAGCAGTACTTC; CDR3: CASRTNQGRSYEQYF